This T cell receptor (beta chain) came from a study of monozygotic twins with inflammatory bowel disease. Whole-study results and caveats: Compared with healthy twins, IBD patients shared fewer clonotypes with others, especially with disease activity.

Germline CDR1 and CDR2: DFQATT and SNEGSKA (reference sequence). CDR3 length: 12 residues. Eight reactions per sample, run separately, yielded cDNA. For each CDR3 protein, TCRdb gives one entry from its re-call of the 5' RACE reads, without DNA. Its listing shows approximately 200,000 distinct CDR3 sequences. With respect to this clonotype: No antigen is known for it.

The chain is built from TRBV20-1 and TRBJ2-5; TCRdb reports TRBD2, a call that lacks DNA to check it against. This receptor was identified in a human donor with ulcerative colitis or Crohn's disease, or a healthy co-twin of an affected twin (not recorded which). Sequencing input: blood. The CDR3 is CSALAIRETQYF.